This TCR beta chain stems from a study of glioma-infiltrating T cells. General study points: Non-neoplastic patients had below-expected tissue-blood divergence, while all gliomas exceeded expectation.

TCR alpha and beta CDR3 regions were amplified from RNA using iRepertoire nested multiplex PCR. TCRdb reprocessed the multiplex PCR reads via MiXCR and lists one record per CDR3 protein. In the table there are 16,000 or so distinct CDR3 sequences, roughly 60% of which are singletons. This clonotype was counted a few times. Its antigen is undetermined. Between the trimmed V and J ends, which lost 3 bases and 10 bases, there was a span of 12 bases. This CDR3 region has 12 residues. The germline gives CDR1 MDHEN, CDR2 SYDVKM. V and J are TRBV28 and TRBJ1-1; a possible D gene is TRBD1 (5 bases). The TCR originated in a human donor with low-grade glioma or glioblastoma, undergoing nonglioma brain surgery, or in good health (not recorded which). The specimen was glioma tissue, nonneoplastic brain tissue, or PBMCs (not recorded which). The CDR3 DNA sequence: TGTGCCAGCAGTTTTGAGCGACAGCTAGCTTTCTTT. This gives the protein CASSFERQLAFF. Based on the CDR3 plus reference TRBV28 and TRBJ1-1, the full variable domain is DVKVTQSSRYLVKRTGEKVFLECVQDMDHENMFWYRQDPGLGLRLIYFSYDVKMKEKGDIPEGYSVSREKKERFSLILESASTNQTSMYLCASSFERQLAFFGQGTRLTVV.